What follows are 21 T cell receptor beta chains derived from one specimen sequenced in a study of cytomegalovirus exposure and HLA in healthy donors. 13 Jbeta primers and 60 Vbeta primers were used for the PCR. Sequencing was performed with immunoSEQ multiplex PCR; in TCRdb, only in-frame clones are kept and a portion is missing. This sample has more than 130,000 clones, with around four fifths found just once. The sequenced sample was PBMCs. Every receptor here comes from a man younger than 40 in good health and CMV-seronegative.

The chain employs TRBV6-1 and TRBJ2-1, with TRBD2 identical over 9 bases. CDR1 and CDR2 (germline): MNHNS, SASEGT. V shed 0 bases, J shed 4 bases, and the junction held 13 bases outside the gene matches. The CDR3 is 19 amino acids. The CDR3 is CASSEAALLRRGGYNEQFF. CDR3 nucleotide sequence: TGTGCCAGCAGTGAAGCGGCGCTGTTGAGGCGGGGGGGTTACAATGAGCAGTTCTTC.

J is TRBJ2-5 and V is TRBV5-1; D is possibly TRBD1 (5 bases). The CDR3 runs 14 residues. Deletions cut 0 bases from V and 2 bases from J, with 8 bases between. The germline CDR1 and CDR2 sequences are SGHRS and YFSETQ. The CDR3 loop is CASSLGRAQETQYF. Written as DNA, the CDR3 is TGCGCCAGCAGCTTGGGCAGGGCACAAGAGACCCAGTACTTC.

CDR3 sequence (DNA): TGTGCCAGCAGCGGGGGGACAGGGAGGAATCAGCCCCAGCATTTT. Translated: CASSGGTGRNQPQHF. The V and J genes are TRBV5-8 and TRBJ1-5, with 9 positions matching TRBD1. The CDR3 totals 15 residues. The ends lost 4 bases at V and 4 bases at J; junction bases unmatched: 6. Germline V CDR1 and CDR2: SGHTS, YDEGEE.

The CDR3 reads CASSPGAAGSYEQYF. The CDR3 coding sequence is TGTGCCAGTAGCCCTGGGGCAGCGGGCTCCTACGAGCAGTACTTC. The V call is TRBV19, the J call TRBJ2-7, with D perhaps matching TRBD2 (6 bases). The CDR3 consists of 15 residues. The V gene lost 6 bases and the J gene lost 0 bases, with 15 bases spanning the gap. The V gene's germline CDR1 is LNHDA and CDR2 SQIVND (reference sequence).

The chain uses TRBV30 and TRBJ2-7; D call uncertain. Germline V gives CDR1 GTSNPN, CDR2 SVGIG (reference sequence). This CDR3 spans 12 amino acids. The V end lost 3 bases, the J end lost 3 bases, and 9 bases lay between the germline ends. DNA for the CDR3: TGTGCCTGGAGCGAGACTTACTACGAGCAGTACTTC. Amino acids: CAWSETYYEQYF.

The chain joins TRBV7-9 to TRBJ1-4; tentatively, D is TRBD1 (6 bases). The CDR3 consists of 14 residues. Germline V gives CDR1 SEHNR, CDR2 FQNEAQ (reference sequence). Trimming took 6 bases from V and 7 from J, leaving 15 bases between them. CDR3 coding DNA: TGTGCCAGCAGGGGGGCCACCACGGGTGAAAAACTGTTTTTT. Residues: CASRGATTGEKLFF.

The chain employs TRBV29-1 and TRBJ2-3; D is undetermined. The CDR3 has 13 residues. The V gene's germline CDR1 is SQVTM and CDR2 ANQGSEA. V was shortened by 3 bases and J by 2 bases, with 9 bases between the two germline ends. CDR3 residues: CSVDGSPTDTQYF. In DNA form, the CDR3 reads TGCAGCGTTGACGGTTCCCCCACAGATACGCAGTATTTT.

The chain combines TRBV6-5 with TRBJ2-7; TRBD1 is a possible D gene (6 bases). This CDR3 region has 12 residues. The germline V and J ends were trimmed by 8 bases and 5 bases, with 13 bases remaining between them. Germline values: CDR1 MNHEY, CDR2 SVGAGI. CDR3 in DNA: TGTGCCAGCTACAGCCAGGGGAACGAGCAGTACTTC. Protein product: CASYSQGNEQYF.

The chain combines TRBV10-3 with TRBJ1-5, with 8 bases identical to TRBD1. The CDR3 contains 14 residues. Per the germline V gene, CDR1 is ENHRY and CDR2 is SYGVKD. V gave up 6 bases and J gave up 4 bases; unmatched junction bases: 5. CDR3 coding DNA: TGTGCCATCAGCCCCGGGACAGGTAATCAGCCCCAGCATTTT. This translates into CAISPGTGNQPQHF.

In DNA form, the CDR3 reads TGTGCCAGCCGCTCGGCGGGGTTGATTGATACGCAGTATTTT. It specifies CASRSAGLIDTQYF. The chain recombines TRBV6-6 with TRBJ2-3, with a possible D match to TRBD2 (6 bases). The CDR3 has 14 amino acids. The germline gives CDR1 MNHNY, CDR2 SVGAGI (reference sequence). V lost 8 bases and J lost 6, with 18 bases in between.

The rearrangement uses TRBV25-1 and TRBJ1-5, with TRBD1 identical over 7 bases. Germline trimming cut 3 bases from V and 7 bases from J; bases unmatched to any gene: 6. The germline V gene encodes CDR1 MGHDK and CDR2 SYGVNS. The CDR3 extends over 14 amino acids. The CDR3 nucleotides read TGTGCCAGCAGTGATTCGAGGGGGCCACAGCCCCAGCATTTT. Its translation: CASSDSRGPQPQHF.

The V call is TRBV6-5, the J call TRBJ2-7, with 9 bases matching TRBD1. Germline V gives CDR1 MNHEY, CDR2 SVGAGI. Losses at the gene ends were 7 bases for V and 6 bases for J; bases not matched to a gene: 10. The CDR3 totals 14 residues. The CDR3: CASIGQGSLSEQYF. Here the CDR3 DNA reads TGTGCCAGCATCGGACAGGGGAGCCTCTCCGAGCAGTACTTC.

The V and J genes are TRBV6-6 and TRBJ1-2, with D perhaps TRBD1 (6 bases). Per germline, CDR1 MNHNY and CDR2 SVGAGI (reference sequence). The length of the CDR3 is 13 residues. V lost 7 bases to trimming and J lost 6 bases, with 15 bases between them. The CDR3 reads CASTTGKENGYTF. The CDR3 DNA is TGTGCCAGCACAACAGGGAAGGAGAATGGCTACACCTTC.

The chain couples TRBV4-1 to TRBJ2-7; no firm D call. Germline CDR1 and CDR2: MGHRA and YSYEKL. The CDR3 has 15 amino acids. V shed 1 base and J shed 2 bases, with 12 bases lying between them. Written as DNA, the CDR3 is TGCGCCAGCAGCCAAGGTACAGCAACAACCTACGAGCAGTACTTC. Its translation is CASSQGTATTYEQYF.

The gene calls are TRBV6-5 and TRBJ1-2; maybe TRBD1 (6 bases). Trimming took off 6 bases at V and 8 bases at J, with 13 bases between the two ends. Germline-derived CDR1 and CDR2 are MNHEY and SVGAGI. The CDR3 has 12 residues. CDR3 nucleotides: TGTGCCAGCAGCCGATGGGGGGGCGGCTACACCTTC. It specifies CASSRWGGGYTF.

The V gene is TRBV6-1, the J gene TRBJ1-6; D gene ambiguous. Germline V gene lookup returns CDR1 MNHNS and CDR2 SASEGT. Deletions cut 0 bases from V and 6 bases from J, with 3 bases between. This CDR3 comprises 13 residues. The DNA of the CDR3 is TGTGCCAGCAGTGAAGCGCGTAATTCACCCCTCCACTTT. Its translation: CASSEARNSPLHF.

This chain joins TRBV5-1 and TRBJ1-1; 11 bases are a match to TRBD1. Germline CDR1 is SGHRS and CDR2 is YFSETQ. V shed 4 bases, J shed 2 bases, and the junction held 10 bases outside the gene matches. CDR3 length equals 17 residues. CDR3 loop: CASSPSPGTGGNTEAFF. DNA for the CDR3: TGCGCCAGCAGCCCGTCACCCGGGACAGGGGGAAACACTGAAGCTTTCTTT.

The gene calls are TRBV5-1 and TRBJ2-7, with 8 bases identical to TRBD2. The germline gives CDR1 SGHRS, CDR2 YFSETQ. Trimming cost V 4 bases and J 4 bases; bases outside gene matches: 19. The CDR3 is 18 residues long. CDR3 DNA: TGCGCCAGCAGCCTACACCAGGGAATAGCGGGAAGTTATTACGAGCAGTACTTC. Amino acids: CASSLHQGIAGSYYEQYF.

This chain joins TRBV5-1 and TRBJ2-2; possible D gene TRBD1, 5 bases. The CDR3 loop spans 12 amino acids. Germline V gene lookup returns CDR1 SGHRS and CDR2 YFSETQ. The V end lost 7 bases, the J end lost 7 bases, and 11 bases lay between the germline ends. The CDR3 here is CASGEDSGELFF. CDR3 DNA: TGCGCCAGCGGAGAAGACAGCGGGGAGCTGTTTTTT.

The chain recombines TRBV6-5 with TRBJ1-2; D gene uncertain. Per germline, CDR1 MNHEY and CDR2 SVGAGI. This CDR3 comprises 14 residues. Trimming took 0 bases from V and 9 from J, leaving 14 bases between them. The CDR3 protein is CASSYSGEIRSYTF. The CDR3 DNA follows: TGTGCCAGCAGTTACTCCGGGGAGATAAGGAGCTACACCTTC.

This clone was counted between two and nine times. This sequence joins TRBV5-4 and TRBJ2-3; 8 nucleotides align to TRBD2. CDR1 is SGHNT, CDR2 YYREEE, per germline (reference sequence). V shed 5 bases and J 4 bases; nucleotides not matched to a gene: 9. The CDR3 contains 15 residues. CDR3 loop: CASRQAGATADTQYF. Written as DNA, the CDR3 is TGTGCCAGCAGGCAAGCGGGAGCTACTGCAGATACGCAGTATTTT.